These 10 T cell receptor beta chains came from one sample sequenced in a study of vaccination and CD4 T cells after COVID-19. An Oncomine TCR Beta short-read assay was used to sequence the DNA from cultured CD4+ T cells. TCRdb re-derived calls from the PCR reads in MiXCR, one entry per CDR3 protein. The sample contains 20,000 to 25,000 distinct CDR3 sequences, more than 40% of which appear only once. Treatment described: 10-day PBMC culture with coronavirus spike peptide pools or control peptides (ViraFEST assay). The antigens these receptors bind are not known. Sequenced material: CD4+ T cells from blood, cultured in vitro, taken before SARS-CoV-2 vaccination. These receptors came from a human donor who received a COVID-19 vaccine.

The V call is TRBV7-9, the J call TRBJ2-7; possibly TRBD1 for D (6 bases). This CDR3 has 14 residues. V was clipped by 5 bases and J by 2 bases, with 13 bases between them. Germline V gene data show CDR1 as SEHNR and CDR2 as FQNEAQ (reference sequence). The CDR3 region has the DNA TGTGCCAGCAGCCAGCGTTCAGGGGCCTACGAGCAGTACTTC. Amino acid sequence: CASSQRSGAYEQYF. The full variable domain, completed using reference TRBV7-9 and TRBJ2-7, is DTGVSQNPRHKITKRGQNVTFRCDPISEHNRLYWYRQTLGQGPEFLTYFQNEAQLEKSRLLSDRFSAERPKGSFSTLEIQRTEQGDSAMYLCASSQRSGAYEQYFGPGTRLTVT.

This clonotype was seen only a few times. Here the CDR3 reads CASRDPRRKTRETQYF. The CDR3 DNA reads as TGTGCCAGCAGAGACCCCCGTCGCAAGACCCGGGAGACCCAGTACTTC. The chain recombines TRBV2 with TRBJ2-5; D ambiguous. Germline assignment: CDR1 SNHLY and CDR2 FYNNEI. V lost 6 bases to trimming and J lost 5 bases, with 22 bases between them. This CDR3 region has 16 residues. The complete variable domain, with remaining parts taken from reference TRBV2 and TRBJ2-5, reads EPEVTQTPSHQVTQMGQEVILRCVPISNHLYFYWYRQILGQKVEFLVSFYNNEISEKSEIFDDQFSVERPDGSNFTLKIRSTKLEDSAMYFCASRDPRRKTRETQYFGPGTRLLVL.

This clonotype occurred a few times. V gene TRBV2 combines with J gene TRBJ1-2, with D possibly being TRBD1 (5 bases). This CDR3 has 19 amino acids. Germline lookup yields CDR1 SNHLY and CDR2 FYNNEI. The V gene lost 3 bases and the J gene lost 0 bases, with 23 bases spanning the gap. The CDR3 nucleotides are TGTGCCAGCAGTGATTCGGGGACGGGCGGAAATAGCCCTAACTATGGCTACACCTTC. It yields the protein CASSDSGTGGNSPNYGYTF. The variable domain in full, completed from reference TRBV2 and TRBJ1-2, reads EPEVTQTPSHQVTQMGQEVILRCVPISNHLYFYWYRQILGQKVEFLVSFYNNEISEKSEIFDDQFSVERPDGSNFTLKIRSTKLEDSAMYFCASSDSGTGGNSPNYGYTFGSGTRLTVV.

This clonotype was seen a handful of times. The CDR3 protein is CASRAGDRGVYEQYF. Written as DNA, the CDR3 is TGTGCCAGCAGGGCGGGGGACAGGGGGGTCTACGAGCAGTACTTC. V usage is TRBV6-1 and J usage is TRBJ2-7, with TRBD1 matching over 11 bases. This CDR3 contains 15 residues. Germline V gives CDR1 MNHNS, CDR2 SASEGT. V trimming: 6 bases; J trimming: 3 bases; junction bases outside the gene matches: 7.

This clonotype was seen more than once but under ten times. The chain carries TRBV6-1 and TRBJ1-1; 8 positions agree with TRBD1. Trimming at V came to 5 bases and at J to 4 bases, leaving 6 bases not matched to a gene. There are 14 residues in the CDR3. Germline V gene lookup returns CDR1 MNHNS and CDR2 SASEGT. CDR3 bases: TGTGCCAGCAGTCGACAGGGGTTGGGCACTGAAGCTTTCTTT. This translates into CASSRQGLGTEAFF.

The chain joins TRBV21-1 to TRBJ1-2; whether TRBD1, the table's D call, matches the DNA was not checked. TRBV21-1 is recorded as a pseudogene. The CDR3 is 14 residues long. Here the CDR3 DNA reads TGTGCCAGCATCTTTCGGGACAGGGACTATGGCTACACCTTC. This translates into CASIFRDRDYGYTF.

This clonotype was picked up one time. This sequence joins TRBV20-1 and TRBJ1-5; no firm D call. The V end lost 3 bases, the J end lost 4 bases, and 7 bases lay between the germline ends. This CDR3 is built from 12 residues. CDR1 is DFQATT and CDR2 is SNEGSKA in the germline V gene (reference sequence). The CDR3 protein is CSARLGNQPQHF. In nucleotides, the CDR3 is TGCAGTGCTAGGCTGGGGAATCAGCCCCAGCATTTT.

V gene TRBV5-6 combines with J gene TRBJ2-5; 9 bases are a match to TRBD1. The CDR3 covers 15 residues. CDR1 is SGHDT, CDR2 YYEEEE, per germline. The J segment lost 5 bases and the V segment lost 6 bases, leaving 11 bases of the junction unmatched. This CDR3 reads CASTTGPDRGETQYF. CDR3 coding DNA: TGTGCCAGCACGACTGGCCCCGACAGGGGGGAGACCCAGTACTTC.

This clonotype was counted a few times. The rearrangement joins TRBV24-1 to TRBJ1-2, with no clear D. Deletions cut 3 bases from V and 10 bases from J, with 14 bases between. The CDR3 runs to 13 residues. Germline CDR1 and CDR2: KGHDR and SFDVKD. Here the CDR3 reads CATSDPDLVAYTF. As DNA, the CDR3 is TGTGCCACCAGTGATCCCGACCTAGTAGCCTACACCTTC.

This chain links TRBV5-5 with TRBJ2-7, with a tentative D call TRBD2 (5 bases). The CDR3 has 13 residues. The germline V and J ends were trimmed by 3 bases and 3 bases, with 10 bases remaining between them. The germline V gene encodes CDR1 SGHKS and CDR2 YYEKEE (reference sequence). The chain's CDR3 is CASSSDGDYEQYF. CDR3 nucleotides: TGTGCCAGCAGCTCGGACGGGGACTACGAGCAGTACTTC.